Described below is a single T cell receptor beta chain sequence and its context. This specimen comes from a study of blood T cell repertoires in COVID-19. At the level of the study: The samples span acute and convalescent COVID-19 from the United States, Italy and Spain.

Germline lookup yields CDR1 SGHTA and CDR2 FQGNSA. V lost 5 bases and J lost 1, with 11 bases in between. This CDR3 region has 14 residues. Original methodology: Reference gene primers were amplified, and this amplification served to estimate nucleated cell counts. Profiling relied on immunoSEQ multiplex PCR, and the TCRdb table lists in-frame clones only, not all of them. V, J and clone size reflect that table, while D and trimming were determined from the DNA. Of approximately 240,000 clones in the sample, roughly 90% are singletons; the top ten hold approximately 2%. This TCR came from a middle-aged woman who had recovered from COVID-19. V gene TRBV7-2 combines with J gene TRBJ2-5, with a tentative D call TRBD1 (6 bases). Specimen: peripheral blood. The CDR3 loop reads CASSRGTFQETQYF. CDR3 DNA sequence: TGTGCCAGCAGCAGGGGGACCTTCCAAGAGACCCAGTACTTC.